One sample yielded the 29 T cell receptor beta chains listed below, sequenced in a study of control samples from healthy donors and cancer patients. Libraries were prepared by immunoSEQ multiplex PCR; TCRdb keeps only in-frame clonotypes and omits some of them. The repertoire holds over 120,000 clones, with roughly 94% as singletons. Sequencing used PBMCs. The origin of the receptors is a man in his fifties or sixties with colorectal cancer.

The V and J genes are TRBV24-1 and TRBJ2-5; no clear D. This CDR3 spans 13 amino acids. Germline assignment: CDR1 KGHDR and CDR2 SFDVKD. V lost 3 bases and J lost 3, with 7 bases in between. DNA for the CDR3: TGTGCCACCAGTGATATGGAGAAAGAGACCCAGTACTTC. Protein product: CATSDMEKETQYF.

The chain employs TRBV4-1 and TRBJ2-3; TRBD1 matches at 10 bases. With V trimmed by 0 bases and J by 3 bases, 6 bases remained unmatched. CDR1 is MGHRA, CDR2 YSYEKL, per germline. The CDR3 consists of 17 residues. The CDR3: CASSQEIGDRGTDTQYF. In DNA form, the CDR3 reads TGCGCCAGCAGCCAAGAAATCGGGGACAGGGGAACAGATACGCAGTATTTT.

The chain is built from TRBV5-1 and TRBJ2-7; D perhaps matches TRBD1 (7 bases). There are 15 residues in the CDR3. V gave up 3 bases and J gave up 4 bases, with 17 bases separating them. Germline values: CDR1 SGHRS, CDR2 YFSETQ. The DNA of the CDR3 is TGCGCCAGCAGCTCCTTCCAGGGGGGTGGATACGAGCAGTACTTC. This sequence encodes CASSSFQGGGYEQYF. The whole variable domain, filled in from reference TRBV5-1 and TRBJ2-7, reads KAGVTQTPRYLIKTRGQQVTLSCSPISGHRSVSWYQQTPGQGLQFLFEYFSETQRNKGNFPGRFSGRQFSNSRSEMNVSTLELGDSALYLCASSSFQGGGYEQYFGPGTRLTVT.

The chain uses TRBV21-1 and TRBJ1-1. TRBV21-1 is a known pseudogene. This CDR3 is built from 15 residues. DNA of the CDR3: TGTGCCAGCATGCCCAGACCGAGCATGAACACTGAAGCTTTCTTT. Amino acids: CASMPRPSMNTEAFF.

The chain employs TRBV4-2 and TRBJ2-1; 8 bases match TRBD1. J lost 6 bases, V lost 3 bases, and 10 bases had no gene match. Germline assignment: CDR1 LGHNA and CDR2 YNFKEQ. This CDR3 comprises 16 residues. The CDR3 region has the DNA TGTGCCAGCAGCCAGGCCGGGACAGGCGATTTCAATGAGCAGTTCTTC. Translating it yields CASSQAGTGDFNEQFF.

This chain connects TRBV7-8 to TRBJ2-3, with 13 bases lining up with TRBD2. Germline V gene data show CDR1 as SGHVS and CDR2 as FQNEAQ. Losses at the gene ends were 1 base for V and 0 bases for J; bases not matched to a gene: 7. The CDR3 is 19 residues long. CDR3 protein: CASSLVLAGGERSTDTQYF. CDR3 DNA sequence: TGTGCCAGCAGCTTAGTACTAGCGGGGGGGGAACGTAGCACAGATACGCAGTATTTT.

CDR3 sequence (DNA): TGCGCCAGCAGTGAGTCGTCGGGACTAGGCCGGGAGACCCAGTACTTC. It translates to CASSESSGLGRETQYF. V gene TRBV10-2 combines with J gene TRBJ2-5, with 8 nucleotides matching TRBD2. V shed 0 bases, J shed 5 bases, and the junction held 8 bases outside the gene matches. In germline, CDR1 is WSHSY, CDR2 SAAADI. This CDR3 has 16 residues.

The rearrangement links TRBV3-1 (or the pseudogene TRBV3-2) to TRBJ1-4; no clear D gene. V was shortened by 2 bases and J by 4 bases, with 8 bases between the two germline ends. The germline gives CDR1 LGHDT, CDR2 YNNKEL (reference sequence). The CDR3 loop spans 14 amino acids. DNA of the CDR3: TGTGCCAGCAGCCAAAGGACGGGTAATGAAAAACTGTTTTTT. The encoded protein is CASSQRTGNEKLFF.

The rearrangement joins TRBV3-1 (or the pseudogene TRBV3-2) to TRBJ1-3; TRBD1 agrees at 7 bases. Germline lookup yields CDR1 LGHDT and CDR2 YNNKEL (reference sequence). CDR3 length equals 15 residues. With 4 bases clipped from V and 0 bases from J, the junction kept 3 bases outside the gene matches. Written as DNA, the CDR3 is TGTGCCAGCAGCCTGACAGGGAGCTCTGGAAACACCATATATTTT. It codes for CASSLTGSSGNTIYF.

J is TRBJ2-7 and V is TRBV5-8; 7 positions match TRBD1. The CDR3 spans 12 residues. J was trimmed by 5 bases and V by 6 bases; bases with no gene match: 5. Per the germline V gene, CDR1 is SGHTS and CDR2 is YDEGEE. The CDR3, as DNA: TGTGCCAGCACCATTACAGGGGACGAGCAGTACTTC. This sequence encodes CASTITGDEQYF.

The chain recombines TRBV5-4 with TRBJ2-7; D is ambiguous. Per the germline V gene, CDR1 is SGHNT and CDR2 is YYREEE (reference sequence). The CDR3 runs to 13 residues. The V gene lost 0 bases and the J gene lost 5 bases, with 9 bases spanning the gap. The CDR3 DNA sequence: TGTGCCAGCAGCTTGGCCAGGACCCACGAGCAGTACTTC. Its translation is CASSLARTHEQYF.

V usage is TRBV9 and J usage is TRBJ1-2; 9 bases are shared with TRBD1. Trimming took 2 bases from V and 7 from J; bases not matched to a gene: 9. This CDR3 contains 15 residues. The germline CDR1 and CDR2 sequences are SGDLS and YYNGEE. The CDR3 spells CASSVGGDRVGGYTF. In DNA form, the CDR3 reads TGTGCCAGCAGCGTTGGCGGGGACAGGGTAGGTGGCTACACCTTC. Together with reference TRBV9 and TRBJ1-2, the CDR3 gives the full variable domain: DSGVTQTPKHLITATGQRVTLRCSPRSGDLSVYWYQQSLDQGLQFLIQYYNGEERAKGNILERFSAQQFPDLHSELNLSSLELGDSALYFCASSVGGDRVGGYTFGSGTRLTVV.

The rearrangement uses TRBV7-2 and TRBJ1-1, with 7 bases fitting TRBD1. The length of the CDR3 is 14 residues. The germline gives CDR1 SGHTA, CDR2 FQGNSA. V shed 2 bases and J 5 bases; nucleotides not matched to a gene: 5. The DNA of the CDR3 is TGTGCCAGCAGCTTATACAGGGGCGGAACTGAAGCTTTCTTT. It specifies CASSLYRGGTEAFF. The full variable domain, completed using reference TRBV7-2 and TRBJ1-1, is GAGVSQSPSNKVTEKGKDVELRCDPISGHTALYWYRQSLGQGLEFLIYFQGNSAPDKSGLPSDRFSAERTGGSVSTLTIQRTQQEDSAVYLCASSLYRGGTEAFFGQGTRLTVV.

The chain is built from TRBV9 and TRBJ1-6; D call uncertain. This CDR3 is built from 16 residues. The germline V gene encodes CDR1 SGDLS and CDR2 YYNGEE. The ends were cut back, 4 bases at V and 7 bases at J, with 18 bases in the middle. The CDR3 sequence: CASSTSLPGVNSPLHF. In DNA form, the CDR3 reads TGTGCCAGCAGCACCTCCCTGCCAGGCGTGAATTCACCCCTCCACTTT.

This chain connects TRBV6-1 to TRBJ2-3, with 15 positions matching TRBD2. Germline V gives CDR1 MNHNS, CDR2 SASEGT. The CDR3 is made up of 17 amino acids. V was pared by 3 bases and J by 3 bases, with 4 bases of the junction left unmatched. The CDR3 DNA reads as TGTGCCAGCAGTGAGGGACTAGCGGGGGGCGCAACAGATACGCAGTATTTT. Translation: CASSEGLAGGATDTQYF.

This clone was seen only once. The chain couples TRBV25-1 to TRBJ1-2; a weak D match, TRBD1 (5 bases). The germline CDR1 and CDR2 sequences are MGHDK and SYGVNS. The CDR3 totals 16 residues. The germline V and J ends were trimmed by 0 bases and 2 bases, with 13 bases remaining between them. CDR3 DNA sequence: TGTGCCAGCAGTGAATACTCCGGGACGGCAAACTATGGCTACACCTTC. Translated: CASSEYSGTANYGYTF.

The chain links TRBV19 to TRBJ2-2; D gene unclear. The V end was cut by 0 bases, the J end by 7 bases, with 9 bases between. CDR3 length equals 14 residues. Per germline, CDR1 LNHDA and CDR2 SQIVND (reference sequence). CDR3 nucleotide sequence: TGTGCCAGTAGTATAGAAGGCAGATACGGGGAGCTGTTTTTT. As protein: CASSIEGRYGELFF.

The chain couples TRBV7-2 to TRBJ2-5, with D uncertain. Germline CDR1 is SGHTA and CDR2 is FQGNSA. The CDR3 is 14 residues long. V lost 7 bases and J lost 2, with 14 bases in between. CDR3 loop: CASTTRVGQETQYF. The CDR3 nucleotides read TGTGCCAGCACTACCAGAGTGGGGCAAGAGACCCAGTACTTC.

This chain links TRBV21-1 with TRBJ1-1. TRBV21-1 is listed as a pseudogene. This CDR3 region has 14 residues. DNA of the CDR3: TGTGCCAGCAGCAGTCCAAGCATGAACACTGAAGCTTTCTTT. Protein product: CASSSPSMNTEAFF.

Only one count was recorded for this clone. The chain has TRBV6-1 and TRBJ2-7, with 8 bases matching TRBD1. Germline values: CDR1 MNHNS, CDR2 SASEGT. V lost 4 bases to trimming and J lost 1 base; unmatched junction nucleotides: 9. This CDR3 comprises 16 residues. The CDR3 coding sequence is TGTGCCAGCAGTGGGACAGGGTATCGCCGTTCCTACGAGCAGTACTTC. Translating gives CASSGTGYRRSYEQYF.

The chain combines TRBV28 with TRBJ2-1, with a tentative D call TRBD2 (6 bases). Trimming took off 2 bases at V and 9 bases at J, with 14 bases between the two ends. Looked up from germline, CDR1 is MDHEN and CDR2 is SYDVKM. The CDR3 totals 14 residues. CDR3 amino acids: CASSLGGIGIEQFF. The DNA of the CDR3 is TGTGCCAGCAGTTTAGGGGGGATCGGCATTGAGCAGTTCTTC.

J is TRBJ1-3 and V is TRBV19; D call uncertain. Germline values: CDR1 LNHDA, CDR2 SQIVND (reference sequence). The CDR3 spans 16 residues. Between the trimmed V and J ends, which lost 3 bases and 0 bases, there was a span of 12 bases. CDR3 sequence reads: CASSIAVRSSGNTIYF. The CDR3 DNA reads TGTGCCAGTAGTATCGCAGTCCGATCCTCTGGAAACACCATATATTTT.

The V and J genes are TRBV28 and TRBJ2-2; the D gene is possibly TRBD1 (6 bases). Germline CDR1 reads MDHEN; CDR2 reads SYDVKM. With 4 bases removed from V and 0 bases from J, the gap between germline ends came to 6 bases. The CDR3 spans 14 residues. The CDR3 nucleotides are TGTGCCAGCAGTTGGGACACGAACACCGGGGAGCTGTTTTTT. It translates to CASSWDTNTGELFF. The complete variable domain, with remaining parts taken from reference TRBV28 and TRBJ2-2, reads DVKVTQSSRYLVKRTGEKVFLECVQDMDHENMFWYRQDPGLGLRLIYFSYDVKMKEKGDIPEGYSVSREKKERFSLILESASTNQTSMYLCASSWDTNTGELFFGEGSRLTVL.

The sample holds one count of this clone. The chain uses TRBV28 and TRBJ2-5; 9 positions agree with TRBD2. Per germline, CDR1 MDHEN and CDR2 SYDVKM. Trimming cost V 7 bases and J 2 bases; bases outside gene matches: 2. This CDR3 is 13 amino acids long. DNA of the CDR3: TGTGCCAGCACGGCGGGGGGGCAAGAGACCCAGTACTTC. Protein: CASTAGGQETQYF.

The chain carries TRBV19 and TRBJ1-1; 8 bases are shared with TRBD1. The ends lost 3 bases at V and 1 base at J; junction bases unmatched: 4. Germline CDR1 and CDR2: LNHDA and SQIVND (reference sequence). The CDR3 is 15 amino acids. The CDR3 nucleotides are TGTGCCAGTAGTATGGCAGGGGGCAAGAACACTGAAGCTTTCTTT. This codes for CASSMAGGKNTEAFF.

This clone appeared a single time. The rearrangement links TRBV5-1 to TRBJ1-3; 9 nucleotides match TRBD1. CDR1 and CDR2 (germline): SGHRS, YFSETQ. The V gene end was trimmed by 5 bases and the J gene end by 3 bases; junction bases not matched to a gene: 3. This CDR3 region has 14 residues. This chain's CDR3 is CASRRDRDGNTIYF. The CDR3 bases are TGCGCCAGCAGGAGGGACAGGGATGGAAACACCATATATTTT.

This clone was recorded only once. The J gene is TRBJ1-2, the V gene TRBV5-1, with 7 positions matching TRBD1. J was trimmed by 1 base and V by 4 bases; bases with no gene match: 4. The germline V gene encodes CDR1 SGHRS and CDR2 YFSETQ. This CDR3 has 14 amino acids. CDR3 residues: CASSPDRSNYGYTF. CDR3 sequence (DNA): TGCGCCAGCAGCCCGGACAGGAGTAACTATGGCTACACCTTC. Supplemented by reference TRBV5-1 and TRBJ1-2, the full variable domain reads KAGVTQTPRYLIKTRGQQVTLSCSPISGHRSVSWYQQTPGQGLQFLFEYFSETQRNKGNFPGRFSGRQFSNSRSEMNVSTLELGDSALYLCASSPDRSNYGYTFGSGTRLTVV.

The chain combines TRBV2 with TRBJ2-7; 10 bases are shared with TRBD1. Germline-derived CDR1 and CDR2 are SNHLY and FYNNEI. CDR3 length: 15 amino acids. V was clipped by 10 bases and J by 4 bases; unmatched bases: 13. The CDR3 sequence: CATLGGQGNPYEQYF. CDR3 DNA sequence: TGTGCCACTCTCGGGGGACAGGGGAATCCTTACGAGCAGTACTTC.

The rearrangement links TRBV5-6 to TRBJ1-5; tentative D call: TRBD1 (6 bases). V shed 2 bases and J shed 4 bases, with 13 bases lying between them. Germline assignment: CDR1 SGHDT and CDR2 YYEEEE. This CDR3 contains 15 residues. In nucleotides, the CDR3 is TGTGCCAGCAGCTTTGGAGGGGGTAGAAATCAGCCCCAGCATTTT. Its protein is CASSFGGGRNQPQHF.